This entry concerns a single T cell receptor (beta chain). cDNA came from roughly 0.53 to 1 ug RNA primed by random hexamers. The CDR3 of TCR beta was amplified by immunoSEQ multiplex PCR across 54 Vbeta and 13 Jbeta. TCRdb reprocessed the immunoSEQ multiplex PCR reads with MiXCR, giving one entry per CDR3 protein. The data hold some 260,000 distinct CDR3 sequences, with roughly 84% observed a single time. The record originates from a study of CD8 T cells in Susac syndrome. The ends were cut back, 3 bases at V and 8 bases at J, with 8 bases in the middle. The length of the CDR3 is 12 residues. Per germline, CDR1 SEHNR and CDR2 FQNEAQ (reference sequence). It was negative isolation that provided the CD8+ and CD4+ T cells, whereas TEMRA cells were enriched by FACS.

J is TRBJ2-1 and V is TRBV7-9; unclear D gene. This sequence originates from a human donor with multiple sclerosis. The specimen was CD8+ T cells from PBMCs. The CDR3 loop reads CASSFTVDEQFF. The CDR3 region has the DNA TGTGCCAGCAGCTTCACCGTTGATGAGCAGTTCTTC.